Listed here is a single T cell receptor (beta chain). Its antigen is as yet unknown. This entry comes from a study of glioma-infiltrating T cells after dendritic cell vaccination. For the study at large: Autologous tumor lysate-pulsed dendritic cell vaccination was given between the early 2000s and the early 2010s.

Produced via immunoSEQ multiplex PCR; TCRdb's table is partial and in-frame only. The data contain under 100,000 clones, over 65% of them singletons. The CDR3 has 17 amino acids. The germline CDR1 and CDR2 sequences are MGHDK and SYGVNS. J gave up 0 bases and V 3 bases, and 4 bases lay outside the gene matches. General study findings and limits: Higher TCR clonality did not directly relate to longer survival.

The sample consisted of blood, taken before dendritic cell vaccination. This chain uses TRBV25-1 with TRBJ2-2; TRBD2 aligns across 10 bases. This clonotype was sampled from a human donor with glioblastoma. CDR3 region: CASSDLLAGSNTGELFF. The CDR3 DNA sequence: TGTGCCAGCAGTGACCTACTAGCGGGATCGAACACCGGGGAGCTGTTTTTT.